This T cell receptor beta chain was captured in a study of post-analysis software for immune sequencing data. Turning to the study itself: Patients with relapsing-remitting, secondary progressive and progressive-relapsing multiple sclerosis courses were all represented.

Study-wide points: Compared with controls, patients showed significantly lower normalized Chao1 diversity. Strong co-clustering by F measure was evident for samples that had been prepared in the same batch. Four or five TRBV segments occurring more often in patients than controls included TRBV5-6, TRBV5-1 and TRBV20-1.

Unique molecular identifiers tagged the TCR beta cDNA libraries. Starting from around 0.96 to 9.9 million T cells, the study yielded roughly 0.5 million cDNA molecules. In TCRdb, the PCR reads were re-called with MiXCR into one record per CDR3 protein. The table shows about 810,000 distinct CDR3 sequences, with under 70% occurring only once. Germline V gives CDR1 SEHNR, CDR2 FQNEAQ (reference sequence). This CDR3 comprises 12 residues. V lost 8 bases, J lost 4 bases, and 9 bases lay in between. On this clonotype itself: The antigen remains undetermined.

This sequence joins TRBV7-9 and TRBJ2-1; no clear D gene. Sequencing was performed on blood. The sequence came from a girl aged 5 to 17 with multiple sclerosis. This CDR3 reads CASDKLYNEQFF. In nucleotides, the CDR3 is TGTGCCAGCGACAAGCTTTACAATGAGCAGTTCTTC. The full variable domain, in which reference TRBV7-9 and TRBJ2-1 provide the parts outside the CDR3, is DTGVSQNPRHKITKRGQNVTFRCDPISEHNRLYWYRQTLGQGPEFLTYFQNEAQLEKSRLLSDRFSAERPKGSFSTLEIQRTEQGDSAMYLCASDKLYNEQFFGPGTRLTVL.